This TCR beta chain was obtained from a study of cytomegalovirus exposure and HLA in healthy donors. CDR3 length equals 13 residues. Germline CDR1 SNHLY, CDR2 FYNNEI. The V gene end was trimmed by 7 bases and the J gene end by 0 bases; junction bases not matched to a gene: 0. Amplification used 60 Vbeta primers and 13 Jbeta primers. Clones were sequenced by immunoSEQ multiplex PCR, and TCRdb holds only the in-frame ones, with some missing. Here the sample spans around 150,000 clones, about 84% being singletons. This TCR was sampled from a male donor in good health and CMV-seronegative. The sample consisted of PBMCs. The chain uses TRBV2 and TRBJ1-3, with 7 bases that match TRBD1. CDR3 sequence reads: CASTGGSGNTIYF. CDR3 DNA: TGTGCCAGCACAGGGGGCTCTGGAAACACCATATATTTT.